This entry concerns a single T cell receptor (beta chain). CDR3 length equals 17 residues. V was cut by 0 bases and J by 2 bases, with 16 bases left in between. CDR1 and CDR2 from the germline V gene are SGDLS and YYNGEE. This entry belongs to a study of T cell changes during pregnancy in multiple sclerosis. Generated by immunoSEQ multiplex PCR, the TCRdb table keeps only in-frame clones and is missing some. The sample comprises approximately 100,000 clones, around 92% of which are singletons, and 3% to 3.5% rests with the top ten. Sequenced material: peripheral blood, taken in the second trimester of pregnancy. The source of this sequence is a female donor with multiple sclerosis, enrolled in a pregnancy study. The chain couples TRBV9 to TRBJ2-3, with a possible D match to TRBD2 (6 bases). The CDR3 loop is CASSVEGRGYFTDTQYF. For the CDR3, the DNA is TGTGCCAGCAGCGTAGAGGGGCGGGGCTACTTCACAGATACGCAGTATTTT.